The rows below give T cell receptor beta chains drawn from one sample of a study of shared clonotypes between healthy human individuals. The protocol was immunoSEQ multiplex PCR, while the TCRdb copy is restricted to in-frame clones and leaves out a portion. Of about 460,000 clones detected, roughly three quarters appear once; the ten largest clones hold around 11%. The specimen sequenced was PBMCs. The source is a middle-aged woman in good health. Some clones in this sample may be carry-over from other donors' samples. Each CDR3 is given with its conserved first and last residue. Fields, in order: J gene, CDR3 length, clone size, V gene, D gene, CDR3 DNA, CDR3 protein. A D gene is named only where the DNA matches it firmly. Clone size, where shown, is once, few, many, or a class for clones that have expanded.

J: TRBJ2-3; length: 12; size: .; V: TRBV25-1; D: .; DNA: TGTGCCAGCACCGAAAATGGAGATACGCAGTATTTT; CDR3: CASTENGDTQYF
J: TRBJ1-2; length: 15; size: few; V: TRBV10-3; D: .; DNA: TGTGCCCCCCAACCCAATAGACCACTCGGCTATGGCTACACCTTC; CDR3: CAPQPNRPLGYGYTF
J: TRBJ1-2; length: 13; size: many; V: TRBV28; D: .; DNA: TGTGCCAGTCACCAGGGCCTGTTCTATGGCTACACCTTC; CDR3: CASHQGLFYGYTF
J: TRBJ1-3; length: 14; size: .; V: TRBV5-4; D: .; DNA: TGTGCCAGCAGCTTTGATACCTCTGGAAACACCATATATTTT; CDR3: CASSFDTSGNTIYF
J: TRBJ2-1; length: 15; size: .; V: TRBV7-9; D: TRBD2; DNA: TGTGCCAGCAGCTTAGGGGCGGGAGGTTACAATGAGCAGTTCTTC; CDR3: CASSLGAGGYNEQFF
J: TRBJ2-7; length: 16; size: .; V: TRBV5-4; D: .; DNA: TGTGCCAGCAGCTTGGGGGGAGCGCTAAGCTCCTACGAGCAGTACTTC; CDR3: CASSLGGALSSYEQYF
J: TRBJ2-2; length: 14; size: .; V: TRBV28; D: .; DNA: TGTGCCAGCAGTCCTCCCTCGCAGGGCAGGGAGCTGTTTTTT; CDR3: CASSPPSQGRELFF
J: TRBJ2-7; length: 14; size: few; V: TRBV27; D: .; DNA: TGTGCCAGCAGTTCAGGATTGGGGAGGTACGAGCAGTACTTC; CDR3: CASSSGLGRYEQYF
J: TRBJ2-1; length: 16; size: .; V: TRBV15; D: .; DNA: TGTGCCACCAGCAGAATGAGGGGGTGGAGCCTCAATGAGCAGTTCTTC; CDR3: CATSRMRGWSLNEQFF
J: TRBJ2-3; length: 16; size: .; V: TRBV27; D: .; DNA: TGTGCCAGCAGCCTACTCCCGGGATCGGGAACAGATACGCAGTATTTT; CDR3: CASSLLPGSGTDTQYF
J: TRBJ2-4; length: 16; size: .; V: TRBV6-1; D: TRBD1; DNA: TGTGCCAGCAGTGCTACAGGGGATCTGGACAAAAACATTCAGTACTTC; CDR3: CASSATGDLDKNIQYF
J: TRBJ2-7; length: 16; size: once; V: TRBV11-3; D: .; DNA: TGTGCCAGCAGCTTAGGGGGCCGGGCGGGCCCCCACGAGCAGTACTTC; CDR3: CASSLGGRAGPHEQYF
J: TRBJ2-7; length: 14; size: .; V: TRBV7-8; D: .; DNA: TGTGCCAGCAGCTTGGGGTCGCGGGGTTACGAGCAGTACTTC; CDR3: CASSLGSRGYEQYF
J: TRBJ2-7; length: 19; size: .; V: TRBV28; D: TRBD1; DNA: TGTGCCAGCAGTCCCACCTCCGTGCTCGGGACAGCGATCTCCTACGAGCAGTACTTC; CDR3: CASSPTSVLGTAISYEQYF
J: TRBJ1-2; length: 16; size: .; V: TRBV28; D: TRBD1; DNA: TGTGCCAGCAGTGCAACCGGGACAGGGGTACTTGATGGCTACACCTTC; CDR3: CASSATGTGVLDGYTF
J: TRBJ2-2; length: 12; size: few; V: TRBV7-2; D: .; DNA: TGTGCCAGCAGCTCTTACACCGGGGAGCTGTTTTTT; CDR3: CASSSYTGELFF
J: TRBJ1-2; length: 13; size: once; V: TRBV6-1; D: .; DNA: TGTGCCAGCAGTGAATGGGACGACTATGGCTACACCTTC; CDR3: CASSEWDDYGYTF
J: TRBJ2-7; length: 14; size: .; V: TRBV5-8; D: .; DNA: TGTGCCAGCAGCTCAGGGAGGACGACCTACGAGCAGTACTTC; CDR3: CASSSGRTTYEQYF
J: TRBJ2-7; length: 14; size: .; V: TRBV11-2; D: .; DNA: TGTGCCAGCAGCTTCTACAGGCAGTTTGCCGAGCAGTACTTC; CDR3: CASSFYRQFAEQYF
J: TRBJ2-3; length: 15; size: .; V: TRBV19; D: TRBD2; DNA: TGTGCCAGTAGTAAACTAGCGGGATCCCCAGATACGCAGTATTTT; CDR3: CASSKLAGSPDTQYF
J: TRBJ2-5; length: 13; size: .; V: TRBV18; D: .; DNA: TGTGCCAGCTCACCGTACTACCAAGAGACCCAGTACTTC; CDR3: CASSPYYQETQYF
J: TRBJ1-2; length: 17; size: once; V: TRBV5-3; D: .; DNA: TGTGCCAGAAGCTTGGAAGGACGCGTAGGATCTAACTATGGCTACACCTTC; CDR3: CARSLEGRVGSNYGYTF
J: TRBJ2-5; length: 14; size: .; V: TRBV15; D: .; DNA: TGTGCCACCAGCAGAGCCGGGCGCAGTGAGACCCAGTACTTC; CDR3: CATSRAGRSETQYF
J: TRBJ1-5; length: 14; size: .; V: TRBV19; D: .; DNA: TGTGCCAGTAGTAAAACAGGGTATACTCAGCCCCAGCATTTT; CDR3: CASSKTGYTQPQHF
J: TRBJ1-2; length: 13; size: .; V: TRBV14; D: TRBD1; DNA: TGTGCCAGCAGCCTCGGACAGGGGTTTGGCTACACCTTC; CDR3: CASSLGQGFGYTF
J: TRBJ2-3; length: 14; size: many; V: TRBV5-1; D: TRBD2; DNA: TGCGCCAGCAGCCCTAGCGGGAGGGGAGATACGCAGTATTTT; CDR3: CASSPSGRGDTQYF
J: TRBJ2-7; length: 16; size: .; V: TRBV11-1; D: TRBD2; DNA: TGTGCCAGCAAAAAATCGGTAGCGGGAGAGGGCTACGAGCAGTACTTC; CDR3: CASKKSVAGEGYEQYF
J: TRBJ2-1; length: 13; size: .; V: TRBV29-1; D: .; DNA: TGCAGCGTTGGCCGGACAGGAGGGGATGAGCAGTTCTTC; CDR3: CSVGRTGGDEQFF
J: TRBJ2-2; length: 13; size: .; V: TRBV7-3; D: .; DNA: TGTGCCAGCAGCTTAGGGCGAGCCGGGGAGCTGTTTTTT; CDR3: CASSLGRAGELFF
J: TRBJ1-3; length: 16; size: .; V: TRBV7-9; D: .; DNA: TGTGCCAGCAGCCCCTCAAGGTCGCGGTCTGGAAACACCATATATTTT; CDR3: CASSPSRSRSGNTIYF
J: TRBJ1-3; length: 15; size: .; V: TRBV6-1; D: TRBD1; DNA: TGTGCCAGCAGTGTGGGGCAGGGGGGCGGAAACACCATATATTTT; CDR3: CASSVGQGGGNTIYF
J: TRBJ2-7; length: 13; size: .; V: TRBV11-2; D: .; DNA: TGTGCCAGCAGACCAGTCTCGAGACACGAGCAGTACTTC; CDR3: CASRPVSRHEQYF
J: TRBJ2-3; length: 12; size: many; V: TRBV2; D: .; DNA: TGTGCCAGCAGGCCCGAAGGGGATACGCAGTATTTT; CDR3: CASRPEGDTQYF
J: TRBJ2-7; length: 13; size: .; V: TRBV29-1; D: TRBD1; DNA: TGCAGCGTTGACCGGACAGGGGGCCGGGAGCAGTACTTC; CDR3: CSVDRTGGREQYF
J: TRBJ2-7; length: 14; size: .; V: TRBV21-1; D: .; DNA: TGTGCCAGCCCTTCGGGGGAGTGGAGCTACGAGCAGTACTTC; CDR3: CASPSGEWSYEQYF
J: TRBJ2-1; length: 13; size: .; V: TRBV6-4; D: .; DNA: TGTGCCAGCAGTGACGACGAAAGACAACAGCAGTTCTTC; CDR3: CASSDDERQQQFF
J: TRBJ2-7; length: 14; size: .; V: TRBV5-1; D: .; DNA: TGCGCCAGCAGCTTGGCCGAGGGATCCTACGAGCAGTACTTC; CDR3: CASSLAEGSYEQYF
J: TRBJ2-7; length: 13; size: once; V: TRBV7-6; D: .; DNA: TGTGCCAGCAGCTTAGACACCTCCTACGAGCAGTACTTC; CDR3: CASSLDTSYEQYF
J: TRBJ1-4; length: 13; size: .; V: TRBV7-9; D: .; DNA: TGTGCCAGCAGCCCTAACAGTAATGAAAAACTGTTTTTT; CDR3: CASSPNSNEKLFF
J: TRBJ2-7; length: 11; size: .; V: TRBV4-2; D: .; DNA: TGTGCCAGCAGCCACGGACCCGAGCAGTACTTC; CDR3: CASSHGPEQYF
J: TRBJ1-5; length: 13; size: .; V: TRBV6-5; D: .; DNA: TGTGCCAGCAGTTACAGGGGATATCAGCCCCAGCATTTT; CDR3: CASSYRGYQPQHF